The 30 T cell receptor beta chains listed next were all sequenced from one sample in a study of blood T cell repertoires in COVID-19. The repertoire was sequenced with immunoSEQ multiplex PCR; TCRdb's copy has only in-frame clones and lacks some. The repertoire includes about 35,000 clones, approximately 71% of them detected once, and over 12% sits in the top ten. What was sequenced was peripheral blood. The receptors stem from a man older than 75 with active or convalescent COVID-19.

Points on this clone: Distinct nucleotide sequences in the sample also encode this CDR3. The chain recombines TRBV9 with TRBJ2-7, with D perhaps matching TRBD2 (6 bases). CDR1 and CDR2 (germline): SGDLS, YYNGEE. This CDR3 is 14 amino acids long. The V gene lost 4 bases and the J gene lost 6 bases, with 17 bases spanning the gap. The CDR3 loop reads CASSYTGSNSEQYF. The CDR3 region has the DNA TGTGCCAGCAGCTATACCGGGAGTAACAGCGAGCAGTACTTC.

The V and J genes are TRBV6-5 and TRBJ2-7; tentatively, D is TRBD2 (7 bases). Trimming took 8 bases from V and 5 from J, leaving 19 bases between them. Germline CDR1 is MNHEY and CDR2 is SVGAGI. This CDR3 has 14 amino acids. The CDR3 region is CASHERPGGDEQYF. DNA for the CDR3: TGTGCCAGCCACGAACGGCCGGGGGGCGACGAGCAGTACTTC.

The rearrangement links TRBV19 to TRBJ1-4; the D is unclear. V lost 8 bases, J lost 6 bases, and 10 bases lay in between. The CDR3 is 12 amino acids. CDR1 and CDR2 from the germline V gene are LNHDA and SQIVND (reference sequence). The CDR3 DNA reads as TGTGCCAGTGGTGAGGTAGATGAAAAACTGTTTTTT. It specifies CASGEVDEKLFF.

The chain is built from TRBV11-3 and TRBJ2-1; 9 bases are shared with TRBD1. The CDR3 sequence is 16 residues long. V was clipped by 2 bases and J by 7 bases; unmatched bases: 9. Germline CDR1 is SGHNT and CDR2 is YENEEA. The CDR3 DNA follows: TGTGCCAGCAGCTTAAAGTGGGACAGGGAAAGGAATGAGCAGTTCTTC. The encoded protein is CASSLKWDRERNEQFF. Full variable domain (outside the CDR3, taken from reference TRBV11-3 and TRBJ2-1): EAGVVQSPRYKIIEKKQPVAFWCNPISGHNTLYWYLQNLGQGPELLIRYENEEAVDDSQLPKDRFSAERLKGVDSTLKIQPAELGDSAVYLCASSLKWDRERNEQFFGPGTRLTVL.

This rearrangement joins TRBV6-6 to TRBJ2-2, with 8 bases fitting TRBD2. The V gene's germline CDR1 is MNHNY and CDR2 SVGAGI (reference sequence). V shed 5 bases, J shed 3 bases, and the junction held 8 bases outside the gene matches. The CDR3 has 16 amino acids. CDR3 coding DNA: TGTGCCAGCAGTACCCAGCGGGGGATGGACACCGGGGAGCTGTTTTTT. This gives the protein CASSTQRGMDTGELFF.

V usage is TRBV28 and J usage is TRBJ1-2; 10 nucleotides match TRBD1. The CDR3 totals 17 residues. Trimming removed 7 bases from V and 3 bases from J; junction bases left unmatched: 14. Germline assignment: CDR1 MDHEN and CDR2 SYDVKM. For the CDR3, the DNA is TGTGCCAGCACCACAACATGGACAGGGGGGGAGTACTATGGCTACACCTTC. Translating it yields CASTTTWTGGEYYGYTF.

This rearrangement joins TRBV5-1 to TRBJ2-2; possible D gene TRBD1, 5 bases. The CDR3 extends over 15 amino acids. V lost 4 bases to trimming and J lost 2 bases, with 12 bases between them. CDR1 is SGHRS and CDR2 is YFSETQ in the germline V gene. The CDR3 DNA is TGCGCCAGCAGCCCAGGACAAGCAAACACCGGGGAGCTGTTTTTT. Amino acids: CASSPGQANTGELFF.

This sequence joins TRBV29-1 and TRBJ2-1; 7 nucleotides align to TRBD2. Germline values: CDR1 SQVTM, CDR2 ANQGSEA. V lost 4 bases, J lost 4 bases, and 7 bases stayed unmatched. The CDR3 has 14 residues. The CDR3 nucleotides read TGCAGCGTTGCGGTCTCGGGAGGATACAATGAGCAGTTCTTC. Its translation: CSVAVSGGYNEQFF.

This rearrangement joins TRBV5-4 to TRBJ1-2; D is uncertain. Germline CDR1 SGHNT, CDR2 YYREEE (reference sequence). The CDR3 totals 12 residues. Trimming removed 0 bases from V and 4 bases from J, with 4 bases in between. The CDR3 spells CASSLDSYGYTF. Here the CDR3 DNA reads TGTGCCAGCAGCTTGGACAGCTATGGCTACACCTTC.

The CDR3 coding sequence is TGTGCCAGCAGTCCGCGGGCAGGAGGGAGCACAGATACGCAGTATTTT. Translated, it gives CASSPRAGGSTDTQYF. The V and J genes are TRBV5-4 and TRBJ2-3, with D tentatively TRBD2 (6 bases). V shed 5 bases and J shed 0 bases, with 16 bases lying between them. The CDR3 runs 16 residues. In germline, CDR1 is SGHNT, CDR2 YYREEE (reference sequence). The variable domain in full, completed from reference TRBV5-4 and TRBJ2-3, reads ETGVTQSPTHLIKTRGQQVTLRCSSQSGHNTVSWYQQALGQGPQFIFQYYREEENGRGNFPPRFSGLQFPNYSSELNVNALELDDSALYLCASSPRAGGSTDTQYFGPGTRLTVL.

This chain links TRBV9 with TRBJ1-3, with a weak D call TRBD1 (5 bases). V was cut by 0 bases and J by 0 bases, with 10 bases left in between. From germline, CDR1 is SGDLS and CDR2 YYNGEE. The CDR3 sequence is 16 residues long. The CDR3 DNA sequence: TGTGCCAGCAGCGTAGTCCCGACAGCCTCTGGAAACACCATATATTTT. Translating gives CASSVVPTASGNTIYF. Drawing the rest from reference TRBV9 and TRBJ1-3, the complete variable domain is DSGVTQTPKHLITATGQRVTLRCSPRSGDLSVYWYQQSLDQGLQFLIQYYNGEERAKGNILERFSAQQFPDLHSELNLSSLELGDSALYFCASSVVPTASGNTIYFGEGSWLTVV.

This clone has more than one count but fewer than ten. CDR3 bases: TGTGCCATCAGTGAGTCGAATGGTTACTACCCTAGCACAGATACGCAGTATTTT. Its protein is CAISESNGYYPSTDTQYF. The chain employs TRBV10-3 and TRBJ2-3, with D unresolved. CDR1 and CDR2 from the germline V gene are ENHRY and SYGVKD. The CDR3 is 18 residues long. V was pared by 0 bases and J by 0 bases, with 16 bases between.

Judged by abundance, this clone is medium-sized. This chain uses TRBV29-1 with TRBJ2-7; 8 nucleotides agree with TRBD2. The CDR3 is made up of 16 amino acids. Germline assignment: CDR1 SQVTM and CDR2 ANQGSEA. With V trimmed by 8 bases and J by 5 bases, 20 bases remained unmatched. The CDR3 DNA follows: TGCAGCCTGCCCCTACGAGAGCGGGAGAATCTAGACGAGCAGTACTTC. Translating gives CSLPLRERENLDEQYF.

The CDR3 coding sequence is TGTGCCAGCAGTTGGGGACAGGAGTTGTCGGGCACTGAAGCTTTCTTT. It yields the protein CASSWGQELSGTEAFF. The rearrangement uses TRBV28 and TRBJ1-1, with 8 nucleotides matching TRBD1. Losses at the gene ends were 4 bases for V and 4 bases for J; bases not matched to a gene: 11. CDR3 length: 16 amino acids. CDR1 is MDHEN, CDR2 SYDVKM, per germline.

CDR3 sequence reads: CATSDAGLAGGPSVTDTQYF. In DNA, the CDR3 is TGTGCCACCAGTGACGCCGGACTAGCGGGAGGGCCTTCAGTGACAGATACGCAGTATTTT. The chain links TRBV24-1 to TRBJ2-3, with TRBD2 matching 15 bases. The CDR3 is made up of 20 amino acids. The J segment lost 3 bases and the V segment lost 4 bases, leaving 13 bases of the junction unmatched. Germline CDR1 and CDR2: KGHDR and SFDVKD.

The chain is built from TRBV7-6 and TRBJ2-7; the D gene is possibly TRBD1 (5 bases). This CDR3 comprises 13 residues. Germline loops: CDR1 SGHVS, CDR2 FNYEAQ. Trimming removed 5 bases from V and 3 bases from J, with 11 bases in between. CDR3 nucleotides: TGTGCCAGCAGCGAAAGACAGAGCTACGAGCAGTACTTC. Its translation: CASSERQSYEQYF.

The chain recombines TRBV10-3 with TRBJ1-2; no clear D. The germline gives CDR1 ENHRY, CDR2 SYGVKD. The CDR3 spans 15 residues. V gave up 1 base and J gave up 4 bases, with 13 bases separating them. In DNA, the CDR3 is TGTGCCATCAGTGAGTTGCGAAATTCGGGCTATGGCTACACCTTC. This translates into CAISELRNSGYGYTF.

This rearrangement joins TRBV5-4 to TRBJ1-6; D remains ambiguous. The CDR3 has 18 residues. Trimming stripped 2 bases from V and 0 bases from J, with 15 bases between. Germline values: CDR1 SGHNT, CDR2 YYREEE (reference sequence). The CDR3 DNA sequence: TGTGCCAGCAGCTTATCCCATTTGGGGAGCTCCTATAATTCACCCCTCCACTTT. It specifies CASSLSHLGSSYNSPLHF.

The chain is built from TRBV5-1 and TRBJ2-7; 8 bases are shared with TRBD1. The germline V gene encodes CDR1 SGHRS and CDR2 YFSETQ. The CDR3 loop spans 14 amino acids. V was clipped by 4 bases and J by 1 base; unmatched bases: 4. CDR3 in amino acids: CASSPWTGSYEQYF. As DNA, the CDR3 is TGCGCCAGCAGCCCCTGGACAGGGTCCTACGAGCAGTACTTC.

The CDR3 loop is CASSPTTSTDTQYF. The CDR3 DNA reads as TGTGCCAGCTCACCAACGACTTCCACAGATACGCAGTATTTT. This sequence joins TRBV18 and TRBJ2-3; D unclear. The CDR3 is made up of 14 amino acids. V dropped 2 bases and J dropped 2 bases, with 8 bases sitting between them. Germline-derived CDR1 and CDR2 are KGHSH and LQKENI. The variable domain in full, completed from reference TRBV18 and TRBJ2-3, reads NAGVMQNPRHLVRRRGQEARLRCSPMKGHSHVYWYRQLPEEGLKFMVYLQKENIIDESGMPKERFSAEFPKEGPSILRIQQVVRGDSAAYFCASSPTTSTDTQYFGPGTRLTVL.

The chain recombines TRBV5-1 with TRBJ1-1; 9 bases are shared with TRBD1. Germline V gene data show CDR1 as SGHRS and CDR2 as YFSETQ. Trimming cost V 0 bases and J 7 bases; bases outside gene matches: 7. This CDR3 has 15 amino acids. The CDR3 protein is CASSLGDRASSEAFF. In DNA form, the CDR3 reads TGCGCCAGCAGCTTGGGGGACAGGGCCTCTAGTGAAGCTTTCTTT.

V gene TRBV5-5 combines with J gene TRBJ2-6; 8 positions match TRBD2. V lost 3 bases, J lost 0 bases, and 5 bases stayed unmatched. The CDR3 has 17 residues. The germline gives CDR1 SGHKS, CDR2 YYEKEE (reference sequence). Here the CDR3 reads CASSWTSLSSGANVLTF. The CDR3 bases are TGTGCCAGCAGCTGGACTAGCTTAAGCTCTGGGGCCAACGTCCTGACTTTC. The full variable domain, in which reference TRBV5-5 and TRBJ2-6 provide the parts outside the CDR3, is DAGVTQSPTHLIKTRGQQVTLRCSPISGHKSVSWYQQVLGQGPQFIFQYYEKEERGRGNFPDRFSARQFPNYSSELNVNALLLGDSALYLCASSWTSLSSGANVLTFGAGSRLTVL.

The V gene is TRBV29-1, the J gene TRBJ2-2; 8 bases align to TRBD1. The CDR3 has 14 amino acids. Trimming took 4 bases from V and 4 from J; bases not matched to a gene: 5. Germline V gene data show CDR1 as SQVTM and CDR2 as ANQGSEA. The CDR3 spells CSVVGQGATGELFF. The CDR3 DNA reads as TGCAGCGTTGTAGGACAGGGAGCCACCGGGGAGCTGTTTTTT.

The chain recombines TRBV7-9 with TRBJ2-3; TRBD1 agrees at 8 bases. V was clipped by 3 bases and J by 2 bases; unmatched bases: 4. CDR1 is SEHNR, CDR2 FQNEAQ, per germline (reference sequence). CDR3 length equals 15 residues. The CDR3 bases are TGTGCCAGCAGCTTGACAGGGGTGGTCACAGATACGCAGTATTTT. Translated, it gives CASSLTGVVTDTQYF.

The rearrangement joins TRBV7-9 to TRBJ2-1, with 7 bases identical to TRBD1. The CDR3 sequence is 16 residues long. Germline V lookup: CDR1 SEHNR, CDR2 FQNEAQ (reference sequence). The J segment lost 3 bases and the V segment lost 1 base, leaving 6 bases of the junction unmatched. The CDR3 is CASSLEGTVIYNEQFF. In DNA form, the CDR3 reads TGTGCCAGCAGCTTAGAGGGGACAGTGATCTACAATGAGCAGTTCTTC. The variable domain in full, with the rest retrieved from reference TRBV7-9 and TRBJ2-1, is DTGVSQNPRHKITKRGQNVTFRCDPISEHNRLYWYRQTLGQGPEFLTYFQNEAQLEKSRLLSDRFSAERPKGSFSTLEIQRTEQGDSAMYLCASSLEGTVIYNEQFFGPGTRLTVL.

V usage is TRBV18 and J usage is TRBJ2-2; 7 bases are a match to TRBD1. V dropped 3 bases and J dropped 1; count of bases not matched to a gene: 5. CDR1 KGHSH and CDR2 LQKENI come from the germline V gene. The CDR3 sequence is 16 residues long. The chain's CDR3 is CASSPIQGENTGELFF. CDR3 DNA: TGTGCCAGCTCACCGATCCAGGGGGAGAACACCGGGGAGCTGTTTTTT.

The genes are TRBV7-8 and TRBJ1-5; 7 nucleotides agree with TRBD1. Losses at the gene ends were 5 bases for V and 1 base for J; bases not matched to a gene: 5. The germline CDR1 and CDR2 sequences are SGHVS and FQNEAQ. The CDR3 is 15 amino acids. CDR3: CASSPLTGSNQPQHF. For the CDR3, the DNA is TGTGCCAGCAGCCCATTGACAGGGAGCAATCAGCCCCAGCATTTT.

This clone was seen a single time. This chain connects TRBV7-8 to TRBJ1-5, with 8 bases lining up with TRBD1. This CDR3 has 18 residues. Trimming at V came to 2 bases and at J to 0 bases, leaving 9 bases not matched to a gene. Germline assignment: CDR1 SGHVS and CDR2 FQNEAQ. Written as DNA, the CDR3 is TGTGCCAGCAGCTTACGGGCAGGGGGCGACCATAGCAATCAGCCCCAGCATTTT. Translation gives CASSLRAGGDHSNQPQHF.

This chain links TRBV9 with TRBJ2-7; TRBD1 matches at 11 bases. V was clipped by 5 bases and J by 5 bases; unmatched bases: 9. The CDR3 loop spans 15 amino acids. Germline V lookup: CDR1 SGDLS, CDR2 YYNGEE. The CDR3 DNA reads as TGTGCCAGCAGTGTCACCGGGACAGGGGGGCACGAGCAGTACTTC. Protein product: CASSVTGTGGHEQYF. Looking up the rest from reference TRBV9 and TRBJ2-7 gives the full variable domain: DSGVTQTPKHLITATGQRVTLRCSPRSGDLSVYWYQQSLDQGLQFLIQYYNGEERAKGNILERFSAQQFPDLHSELNLSSLELGDSALYFCASSVTGTGGHEQYFGPGTRLTVT.

The chain uses TRBV28 and TRBJ2-7; D is possibly TRBD1 (6 bases). Germline assignment: CDR1 MDHEN and CDR2 SYDVKM. Trimming removed 3 bases at V and 0 bases at J, with 12 bases between. The CDR3 totals 15 residues. The CDR3 loop is CASSFPGQYSYEQYF. The CDR3 nucleotides read TGTGCCAGCAGTTTTCCCGGACAGTACTCCTACGAGCAGTACTTC.